The 5 T cell receptor beta chains below come from one sample, sequenced in a study of vaccination effects on CD4 cells after COVID-19. The antigens for these receptors are not known. The protocol was immunoSEQ multiplex PCR, while the TCRdb copy is restricted to in-frame clones and leaves out a portion. The sample contains 30,000 to 35,000 clones, more than 70% of which appear only once. CD4+ T cells specific for antigen were expanded with viral peptide pools by the ViraFEST assay before sequencing. A roughly 10-day culture period preceded the isolation of CD4+ T cells. Negative nucleocapsid antibody tests before and after vaccination confirmed no previous SARS-CoV-2 infection. The sequencing here drew on CD4+ T cells from PBMCs cultured with HCoV-OC43 spike peptides, taken before COVID-19 vaccination. Stated subset: HCoV-OC43 spike overlapping peptide pool stimulation. These receptors were collected from a human donor who received a COVID-19 vaccine.

This clone was detected ten times or more. This chain connects TRBV18 to TRBJ2-3, with TRBD1 matching 9 bases. The V and J ends lost 3 bases and 3 bases, in that order; junction bases with no gene match: 10. CDR3 size: 17 residues. Germline CDR1 is KGHSH and CDR2 is LQKENI. The CDR3 bases are TGTGCCAGCTCACCTCTAACAGGGGGCCGAGGGACAGATACGCAGTATTTT. This codes for CASSPLTGGRGTDTQYF.

Only one count was recorded for this clone. This chain links TRBV28 with TRBJ1-1; 8 nucleotides align to TRBD1. The V segment lost 2 bases and the J segment 10 bases; nucleotides outside the gene matches: 3. Looked up from germline, CDR1 is MDHEN and CDR2 is SYDVKM. CDR3 length: 12 amino acids. The CDR3 nucleotides are TGTGCCAGCAGTTTAGTGACAGGGGCAGCTTTCTTT. Amino acid sequence: CASSLVTGAAFF.

V and J are TRBV4-2 and TRBJ2-1; TRBD2 might be the D (6 bases). Between the trimmed V and J ends, which lost 1 base and 4 bases, there was a span of 14 bases. This CDR3 has 16 residues. Germline V lookup: CDR1 LGHNA, CDR2 YNFKEQ. The CDR3 nucleotides are TGTGCCAGCAGCCAAGCTTCCGGGACTCAGTACAATGAGCAGTTCTTC. Translated: CASSQASGTQYNEQFF.

V gene TRBV5-1 combines with J gene TRBJ2-1; 11 bases agree with TRBD1. Germline V lookup: CDR1 SGHRS, CDR2 YFSETQ. J was trimmed by 6 bases and V by 3 bases; bases with no gene match: 5. The CDR3 contains 15 residues. In DNA form, the CDR3 reads TGCGCCAGCAGCTCGAGGGGGACAGGGGGCAATGAGCAGTTCTTC. Its protein product is CASSSRGTGGNEQFF.

The table lists this clone with a few counts. The rearrangement links TRBV7-9 to TRBJ1-1; D is perhaps TRBD1 (5 bases). Trimming cost V 1 base and J 5 bases, with 8 bases left between them. Germline V lookup: CDR1 SEHNR, CDR2 FQNEAQ (reference sequence). The CDR3 extends over 13 amino acids. The CDR3 protein is CASSLEGMTEAFF. DNA for the CDR3: TGTGCCAGCAGCTTAGAGGGGATGACTGAAGCTTTCTTT.